The 7 T cell receptor beta chains below were found in one sample sequenced in a study of T cell responses to AZD1222 COVID-19 vaccine. The method was immunoSEQ multiplex PCR; TCRdb's version includes in-frame clones alone and lacks a portion of them. Of about 180,000 clones in the sample, 88% were seen once. Here the sequenced sample was peripheral blood, taken 28 days after the second AZD1222 dose. The receptors originated from an adult who received the AZD1222 COVID-19 vaccine.

The chain links TRBV5-1 to TRBJ2-5, with D hard to call. Germline loops: CDR1 SGHRS, CDR2 YFSETQ. Trimming removed 0 bases from V and 2 bases from J, with 8 bases in between. The CDR3 runs to 14 residues. CDR3 sequence: CASSLEAQQETQYF. Written as DNA, the CDR3 is TGCGCCAGCAGCTTGGAGGCGCAGCAAGAGACCCAGTACTTC.

The V call is TRBV5-1, the J call TRBJ2-3; 14 bases line up with TRBD2. The CDR3 covers 17 residues. V trimming: 4 bases; J trimming: 1 base; junction bases outside the gene matches: 5. Germline loops: CDR1 SGHRS, CDR2 YFSETQ. The CDR3 nucleotides are TGCGCCAGCAGCCTAGGGACTAGCGGGGGTCGCACAGATACGCAGTATTTT. It is translated as CASSLGTSGGRTDTQYF.

The rearrangement links TRBV9 to TRBJ2-7, with D tentatively TRBD2 (6 bases). V lost 3 bases to trimming and J lost 2 bases, with 15 bases between them. This CDR3 has 15 residues. Germline loops: CDR1 SGDLS, CDR2 YYNGEE. The CDR3 is CASSGGLRGTYEQYF. The CDR3 coding sequence is TGTGCCAGCAGCGGCGGGTTACGCGGGACCTACGAGCAGTACTTC.

The chain links TRBV6-5 to TRBJ2-7; TRBD1 or TRBD2 may be the D gene (5 bases each). The V and J ends lost 2 bases and 2 bases respectively, with 13 bases between them. Germline V CDR1 and CDR2: MNHEY, SVGAGI. There are 15 residues in the CDR3. The CDR3 nucleotides are TGTGCCAGCAGTTACAGAGGGGTCAGCACCTACGAGCAGTACTTC. It is translated as CASSYRGVSTYEQYF.

This chain uses TRBV29-1 with TRBJ2-3; D assignment may be TRBD1 or TRBD2 (6 bases each). The CDR3 contains 15 residues. Germline lookup yields CDR1 SQVTM and CDR2 ANQGSEA. Between the trimmed V and J ends, which lost 4 bases and 1 base, there was a span of 15 bases. CDR3 sequence (DNA): TGCAGCGTTGCCTCGGGGGCCATGGGCACAGATACGCAGTATTTT. As protein: CSVASGAMGTDTQYF.

V and J are TRBV28 and TRBJ1-1; TRBD1 aligns across 7 bases. The V and J ends lost 7 bases and 4 bases, in that order; junction bases with no gene match: 12. CDR3 size: 15 residues. Germline loops: CDR1 MDHEN, CDR2 SYDVKM. The CDR3 sequence: CASTPTGAGSTEAFF. The CDR3 bases are TGTGCCAGCACCCCTACAGGGGCAGGGAGCACTGAAGCTTTCTTT.

This clone was recorded only once. The V call is TRBV30, the J call TRBJ1-3; no reliable D call. Germline V gives CDR1 GTSNPN, CDR2 SVGIG (reference sequence). The CDR3 spans 14 residues. Trimming cost V 6 bases and J 3 bases, with 15 bases left between them. The CDR3 nucleotides are TGTGCCTGTCAAGAAAGACACTTTGGAAACACCATATATTTT. The encoded protein is CACQERHFGNTIYF.